The 14 T cell receptor beta chains given below trace back to one sample, sequenced in a study of shared clonotypes between healthy human individuals (TCRdb year 2020). Library method: the immunoSEQ multiplex PCR assay. Not all clones reach the TCRdb copy of this immuneACCESS table, which keeps in-frame sequences only. Checked studies attribute under half of the gap to unresolved V genes and leave the rest unexplained. Within this sample are 500,000 or so clones, with more than 95% of them counted one time only. Clones ranked in the top ten supply 0.055% to 0.075% of the sample. Sequenced sample: naive CD4+ T cells sorted from blood. Explained via the paper, the cell subset or site label denotes: CD45RA+ positively selected. The receptors derive from a woman in her 30s in good health.

The chain uses TRBV28 and TRBJ2-7, with TRBD1 matching over 9 bases. The CDR3 contains 13 residues. Looked up from germline, CDR1 is MDHEN and CDR2 is SYDVKM. Trimming took 5 bases from V and 5 from J; bases not matched to a gene: 4. As DNA, the CDR3 is TGTGCCAGCAGTCCGGGACAGGGCCACGAGCAGTACTTC. It yields the protein CASSPGQGHEQYF.

V gene TRBV20-1 combines with J gene TRBJ2-1; 7 nucleotides match TRBD2. The trim removed 7 bases at V and 7 bases at J, leaving 4 bases unmatched. Germline V CDR1 and CDR2: DFQATT, SNEGSKA (reference sequence). This CDR3 comprises 11 residues. As DNA, the CDR3 is TGCAGTGGGGGAGGGCAGAATGAGCAGTTCTTC. It specifies CSGGGQNEQFF.

The rearrangement links TRBV2 to TRBJ2-7, with 11 positions matching TRBD2. Germline V gene lookup returns CDR1 SNHLY and CDR2 FYNNEI. The CDR3 totals 16 residues. V lost 8 bases to trimming and J lost 3 bases; unmatched junction nucleotides: 12. The DNA of the CDR3 is TGTGCCAGCTGGCGAGTAGCGGGAGGGCCCCTCTACGAGCAGTACTTC. Protein sequence: CASWRVAGGPLYEQYF.

The chain couples TRBV28 to TRBJ2-7; tentatively, D is TRBD1 (6 bases). The CDR3 length is 15 residues. Germline-derived CDR1 and CDR2 are MDHEN and SYDVKM. Trimming left V 6 bases short and J 2 bases short, with 17 bases between. The CDR3 nucleotides are TGTGCCAGCAGCCAGTCAGGGGTTAGGACCTACGAGCAGTACTTC. This gives the protein CASSQSGVRTYEQYF. The full variable domain, in which reference TRBV28 and TRBJ2-7 provide the parts outside the CDR3, is DVKVTQSSRYLVKRTGEKVFLECVQDMDHENMFWYRQDPGLGLRLIYFSYDVKMKEKGDIPEGYSVSREKKERFSLILESASTNQTSMYLCASSQSGVRTYEQYFGPGTRLTVT.

The rearrangement uses TRBV28 and TRBJ2-7; TRBD2 aligns across 13 bases. The germline V gene encodes CDR1 MDHEN and CDR2 SYDVKM. This CDR3 spans 16 amino acids. Losses at the gene ends were 4 bases for V and 3 bases for J; bases not matched to a gene: 6. CDR3 sequence reads: CASSSTGTSGVYEQYF. CDR3 DNA: TGTGCCAGCAGTTCCACCGGGACTAGCGGGGTCTACGAGCAGTACTTC.

J is TRBJ2-7 and V is TRBV5-1; D perhaps matches TRBD1 (6 bases). With 2 bases removed from V and 2 bases from J, the gap between germline ends came to 17 bases. The germline V gene encodes CDR1 SGHRS and CDR2 YFSETQ. CDR3 length equals 16 residues. CDR3 residues: CASSLTAGTLTYEQYF. The DNA for the CDR3 is TGCGCCAGCAGCTTAACTGCCGGGACACTAACCTACGAGCAGTACTTC. Drawing the rest from reference TRBV5-1 and TRBJ2-7, the complete variable domain is KAGVTQTPRYLIKTRGQQVTLSCSPISGHRSVSWYQQTPGQGLQFLFEYFSETQRNKGNFPGRFSGRQFSNSRSEMNVSTLELGDSALYLCASSLTAGTLTYEQYFGPGTRLTVT.

The table lists this clone with a count of one. The chain has TRBV28 and TRBJ1-5; possibly TRBD1 for D (5 bases). Per germline, CDR1 MDHEN and CDR2 SYDVKM. The CDR3 totals 18 residues. The V gene lost 3 bases and the J gene lost 0 bases, with 18 bases spanning the gap. The chain's CDR3 is CASSFLRQTLYSNQPQHF. The CDR3 coding sequence is TGTGCCAGCAGTTTCCTCCGACAGACCCTATATAGCAATCAGCCCCAGCATTTT.

The CDR3 sequence: CASSYTGRNEKLFF. CDR3 DNA sequence: TGTGCCAGCAGTTATACGGGGCGTAATGAAAAACTGTTTTTT. The gene calls are TRBV27 and TRBJ1-4; D might be TRBD1 (5 bases). V was pared by 4 bases and J by 4 bases, with 10 bases between. Germline V lookup: CDR1 MNHEY, CDR2 SMNVEV (reference sequence). The CDR3 contains 14 residues.

The chain links TRBV5-1 to TRBJ1-4, with a possible D match to TRBD1 (5 bases). Germline CDR1 reads SGHRS; CDR2 reads YFSETQ. V lost 2 bases, J lost 10 bases, and 24 bases lay in between. CDR3 size: 17 residues. CDR3 sequence (DNA): TGCGCCAGCAGCTTAGGGTTCGCCGGGGCAGCGGGTGCAAAACTGTTTTTT. This gives the protein CASSLGFAGAAGAKLFF.

This clone was found a few times. This chain joins TRBV11-2 and TRBJ2-7; possible D gene TRBD2, 5 bases. CDR3 length equals 16 residues. V lost 5 bases and J 0 bases, leaving 17 bases between the germline ends. Per germline, CDR1 SGHAT and CDR2 FQNNGV. CDR3 loop: CASSRGKKANSYEQYF. The CDR3 DNA is TGTGCCAGCAGCCGAGGGAAGAAGGCCAACTCCTACGAGCAGTACTTC.

V usage is TRBV7-9 and J usage is TRBJ2-1, with D perhaps matching TRBD2 (5 bases). V was cut by 1 base and J by 8 bases, with 15 bases left in between. Germline CDR1 is SEHNR and CDR2 is FQNEAQ (reference sequence). The CDR3 length is 15 residues. The CDR3 region is CASSLGVRRSDEQFF. The CDR3 DNA sequence: TGTGCCAGCAGCTTAGGTGTGAGGAGGAGCGATGAGCAGTTCTTC.

This rearrangement joins TRBV28 to TRBJ2-7, with D maybe TRBD2 (5 bases). The germline gives CDR1 MDHEN, CDR2 SYDVKM. The ends were cut back, 7 bases at V and 4 bases at J, with 14 bases in the middle. The CDR3 has 13 amino acids. The CDR3 spells CASKRASYYEQYF. In DNA form, the CDR3 reads TGTGCCAGCAAAAGGGCTAGCTATTACGAGCAGTACTTC.

This sequence joins TRBV7-9 and TRBJ2-3; 8 nucleotides line up with TRBD2. Trimming removed 5 bases from V and 4 bases from J; junction bases left unmatched: 14. Germline CDR1 SEHNR, CDR2 FQNEAQ (reference sequence). The CDR3 has 17 amino acids. In DNA, the CDR3 is TGTGCCAGCAGCCCCCACCTAACTAGCGGCGGGGCAGATACGCAGTATTTT. It encodes CASSPHLTSGGADTQYF.

The chain links TRBV7-9 to TRBJ2-5; D remains ambiguous. The J call may be wrong; the DNA end is better matched by TRBJ2-7. This CDR3 is built from 13 residues. Germline-derived CDR1 and CDR2 are SEHNR and FQNEAQ (reference sequence). CDR3 sequence: CASSVAGGAEQYF. The CDR3 nucleotides read TGTGCCAGCAGCGTCGCAGGTGGTGCCGAGCAGTACTTC.